This TCR beta chain was profiled in a study of shared clonotypes between healthy human individuals. Study in general: Each donor contributed plates that comprised three CD4 naive, three CD4 memory, two CD8 naive and one CD8 memory. Study-level results: Researchers found naive subsets generally carried larger estimated richness than memory subsets.

This CDR3 is built from 17 residues. Germline CDR1 and CDR2: SGHDN and FVKESK. The V end was cut by 3 bases, the J end by 2 bases, with 20 bases between. Assay runs were performed at deep level. TCRdb's table, derived via immunoSEQ multiplex PCR, lists solely in-frame clones and lacks some. The data contain roughly 2.4 million clones, roughly 95% of them seen just once; the ten biggest clones take up approximately 0.13%. A note on this clone: No antigen is known for it.

This sequence originates from a man aged 18 to 30 in good health. V and J are TRBV14 and TRBJ2-7, with D possibly called TRBD1 or TRBD2 (5 bases each). The sequencing sample was made of naive CD4+ T cells sorted from blood. Subset specified: CD45RA+ positively selected. This CDR3 is CASSHKPGTGITYEQYF. The CDR3 coding sequence is TGTGCCAGCAGCCACAAGCCGGGGACGGGGATAACCTACGAGCAGTACTTC.